This T cell receptor (beta chain) is drawn from a study of blood T cell repertoires in COVID-19. Study background: Some COVID-19 samples were acute and others convalescent; all came from the United States, Italy and Spain. PBMCs, B-cell-depleted T cells, or T cells were the source of the cDNA or gDNA that made up the material.

V dropped 1 base and J dropped 8; count of bases not matched to a gene: 5. The V gene's germline CDR1 is SGHDT and CDR2 YYEEEE. The CDR3 has 15 residues. Authors' methods: Amplification of reference gene primers provided the estimated nucleated cell counts. Profiling relied on immunoSEQ multiplex PCR, and the TCRdb table lists in-frame clones only, not all of them. V and J calls and clone size are as listed in that table; D and trimming were resolved from the DNA. The table lists 30,000 to 45,000 clones, roughly nine tenths of them singletons. The source of this sequence is a man aged 70 or older with acute or convalescent COVID-19. V is TRBV5-6 and J is TRBJ2-1; 11 nucleotides match TRBD1. Material: peripheral blood. CDR3 sequence: CASSLRWTGGHEQFF. The CDR3 DNA sequence: TGTGCCAGCAGCTTGCGCTGGACAGGGGGCCATGAGCAGTTCTTC.